This T cell receptor beta chain was captured in a study of cytotoxic CD8 clonotypes in ibrutinib-treated CLL. Study summary: The samples contained under 300,000 productive templates on average. They also contained an average of 94,082 productive rearrangements.

Profiled with immunoSEQ multiplex PCR; TCRdb holds only in-frame clones, not every one. The sample comprises fewer than 25,000 clones, approximately 81% of which are singletons, and around 7.9% rests with the top ten. This clone was seen a few times. The germline gives CDR1 MNHEY, CDR2 SMNVEV (reference sequence). CDR3 size: 16 residues. V was trimmed by 5 bases and J by 0 bases, leaving 16 bases between them. Roughly 2 micrograms of genomic DNA, which was extracted from cryopreserved PBMCs, served as the material used for the TCR beta libraries. The input for sequencing was PBMCs, taken before ibrutinib treatment. V and J are TRBV27 and TRBJ1-1; D gene ambiguous. The TCR was taken from a human donor with chronic lymphocytic leukemia. The CDR3 region is CASSLPLGGMNTEAFF. DNA of the CDR3: TGTGCCAGCAGTCTCCCTCTGGGCGGGATGAACACTGAAGCTTTCTTT.